This TCR beta chain derives from a study of shared clonotypes between healthy human individuals. V was cut by 4 bases and J by 1 base, with 10 bases left in between. CDR1 is MDHEN, CDR2 SYDVKM, per germline. CDR3 size: 15 residues. With respect to this clone: Its antigen remains unknown.

Libraries were prepared by immunoSEQ multiplex PCR; TCRdb keeps only in-frame clonotypes and omits some of them. This sample has approximately 940,000 clones, with approximately 76% found just once. General observations from the study: The generation probabilities recorded for non-shared clonotypes fell below those of clonotypes shared by all four donors. Naive subsets typically showed greater estimated richness than memory subsets.

Sequencing was performed on memory CD4+ T cells sorted from blood. Subset meaning: CD45RA-negative fraction. The V call is TRBV28, the J call TRBJ2-2; no reliable D call. This receptor was taken from a man aged 18 to 29 in good health. In DNA, the CDR3 is TGTGCCAGCAGTTCCCGCATGAGGAACACCGGGGAGCTGTTTTTT. Protein: CASSSRMRNTGELFF. The full variable domain, rest sourced from reference TRBV28 and TRBJ2-2, is DVKVTQSSRYLVKRTGEKVFLECVQDMDHENMFWYRQDPGLGLRLIYFSYDVKMKEKGDIPEGYSVSREKKERFSLILESASTNQTSMYLCASSSRMRNTGELFFGEGSRLTVL.